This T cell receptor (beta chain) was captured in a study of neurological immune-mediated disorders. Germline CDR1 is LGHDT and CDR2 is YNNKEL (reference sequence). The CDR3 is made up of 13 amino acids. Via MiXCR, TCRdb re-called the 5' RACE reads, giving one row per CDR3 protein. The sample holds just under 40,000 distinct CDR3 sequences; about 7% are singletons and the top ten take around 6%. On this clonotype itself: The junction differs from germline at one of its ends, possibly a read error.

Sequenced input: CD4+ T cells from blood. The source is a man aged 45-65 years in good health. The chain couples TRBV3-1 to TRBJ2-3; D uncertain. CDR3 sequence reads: CASIQVTRDTQYF. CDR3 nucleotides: TGTGCCAGCATCCAAGTTACACGAGATACGCAGTATTTT.